The 8 T cell receptor beta chains in this list originate from one sample, sequenced in a study of shared clonotypes between healthy human individuals (dated by TCRdb to the early 2020s). Libraries were constructed by the immunoSEQ multiplex PCR assay. TCRdb stores this immuneACCESS table with in-frame sequences only. Part of the clones is absent; in the studies checked, under half of the shortfall reflects unresolved V genes, and no reason is known for the rest. The table for this sample lists about 2.3 million clones; under 95% of them were counted only once. The leading ten clones occupy roughly 0.34% of the sample. The source material was naive CD4+ T cells from PBMCs. Read against the paper, the sample's cell subset or site label means: CD45RA+ positively selected. These receptors all stem from a man between 18 and 35 years old in good health. Some clones in this sample may be carry-over from other donors' samples.

The rearrangement joins TRBV6-5 to TRBJ2-1; D ambiguous. Germline V gene sequence: CDR1 MNHEY, CDR2 SVGAGI. The V and J ends lost 7 bases and 0 bases respectively, with 13 bases between them. CDR3 size: 15 residues. This chain's CDR3 is CASTRGRFSYNEQFF. The CDR3 region has the DNA TGTGCCAGCACCCGTGGACGGTTCTCCTACAATGAGCAGTTCTTC.

In the case of this clone: This same CDR3 is encoded by further DNA sequences in the sample. The V and J genes are TRBV11-3 and TRBJ1-1, with D unresolved. The CDR3 is 13 amino acids. Germline assignment: CDR1 SGHNT and CDR2 YENEEA. Trimming shortened V by 1 base and J by 2 bases, and 5 bases separated the two germline ends. Here the CDR3 reads CASSLGVNTEAFF. The CDR3 DNA reads as TGTGCCAGCAGCTTAGGAGTAAACACTGAAGCTTTCTTT.

The chain employs TRBV7-9 and TRBJ1-1, with D tentatively TRBD1 (6 bases). The germline V and J ends were trimmed by 5 bases and 7 bases, with 17 bases remaining between them. From germline, CDR1 is SEHNR and CDR2 FQNEAQ (reference sequence). The CDR3 covers 14 residues. CDR3 in DNA: TGTGCCAGCAGCCGCTTAGGGGGGGCGGATGAAGCTTTCTTT. Translation gives CASSRLGGADEAFF.

About this clone itself: Other DNA sequences from this sample encode an identical CDR3 as well. The rearrangement uses TRBV11-3 and TRBJ2-6; D is uncertain. CDR1 is SGHNT, CDR2 YENEEA, per germline. Deletions cut 5 bases from V and 0 bases from J, with 11 bases between. The CDR3 length is 16 residues. The chain's CDR3 is CASSPGRGSGANVLTF. CDR3 nucleotides: TGTGCCAGCAGCCCGGGCCGCGGCTCTGGGGCCAACGTCCTGACTTTC.

This sequence joins TRBV5-1 and TRBJ2-3, with D possibly called TRBD1 or TRBD2 (5 bases each). Looked up from germline, CDR1 is SGHRS and CDR2 is YFSETQ. V gave up 7 bases and J gave up 1 base, with 13 bases separating them. There are 14 residues in the CDR3. CDR3 sequence: CASGVQGGTDTQYF. The CDR3 nucleotides are TGCGCCAGCGGAGTTCAGGGAGGCACAGATACGCAGTATTTT.

J is TRBJ1-5 and V is TRBV6-4, with 8 bases identical to TRBD1. V was pared by 2 bases and J by 1 base, with 7 bases of the junction left unmatched. The CDR3 loop spans 17 amino acids. The germline CDR1 and CDR2 sequences are MRHNA and SNTAGT. CDR3 nucleotide sequence: TGTGCCAGCAGTGACCCATCGGACAGGGTAAGCAATCAGCCCCAGCATTTT. It specifies CASSDPSDRVSNQPQHF.

This clone was seen a few times. The rearrangement uses TRBV5-6 and TRBJ1-1; D remains unclear. The CDR3 runs 12 residues. Trimming stripped 0 bases from V and 5 bases from J, with 5 bases between. Germline CDR1 SGHDT, CDR2 YYEEEE. CDR3 protein: CASSLAHTEAFF. In nucleotides, the CDR3 is TGTGCCAGCAGCTTGGCCCATACTGAAGCTTTCTTT.

This chain connects TRBV6-1 to TRBJ2-5; D is unresolved. This CDR3 has 13 amino acids. Germline V gives CDR1 MNHNS, CDR2 SASEGT. Trimming removed 3 bases from V and 2 bases from J, with 7 bases in between. CDR3 nucleotide sequence: TGTGCCAGCAGTGATCTGACTCAAGAGACCCAGTACTTC. This translates into CASSDLTQETQYF.